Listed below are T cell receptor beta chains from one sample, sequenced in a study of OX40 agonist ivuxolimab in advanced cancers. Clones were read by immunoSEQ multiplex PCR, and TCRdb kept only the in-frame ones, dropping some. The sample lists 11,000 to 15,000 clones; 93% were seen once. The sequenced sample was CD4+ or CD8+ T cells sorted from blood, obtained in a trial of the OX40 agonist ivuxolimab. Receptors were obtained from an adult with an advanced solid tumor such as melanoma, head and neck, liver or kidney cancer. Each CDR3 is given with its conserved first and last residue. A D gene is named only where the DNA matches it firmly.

CDR3 protein: CASSSRDRGEETQYF
CDR3 DNA: TGTGCCAGCAGTTCCCGGGACAGGGGGGAAGAGACCCAGTACTTC
J gene: TRBJ2-5
V gene: TRBV27
D gene: TRBD1
CDR3 length: 15

CDR3 protein: CASSLRSTGVNEQFF
CDR3 DNA: TGTGCCAGCAGTCTACGCTCTACAGGGGTCAATGAGCAGTTCTTC
J gene: TRBJ2-1
V gene: TRBV6-1
D gene: TRBD1
CDR3 length: 15

CDR3 protein: CASSYPGGYNEQFF
CDR3 DNA: TGTGCCAGCAGTTACCCCGGGGGATACAATGAGCAGTTCTTC
J gene: TRBJ2-1
V gene: TRBV6-6
D gene: -
CDR3 length: 14

CDR3 protein: CASSPHTGELFF
CDR3 DNA: TGTGCCAGCAGCCCTCACACCGGGGAGCTGTTTTTT
J gene: TRBJ2-2
V gene: TRBV16
D gene: -
CDR3 length: 12

CDR3 protein: CASSQGSGDYGYTF
CDR3 DNA: TGTGCCAGCAGCCAGGGCAGCGGAGACTATGGCTACACCTTC
J gene: TRBJ1-2
V gene: TRBV11-2
D gene: -
CDR3 length: 14

CDR3 protein: CASSNFDSPLHF
CDR3 DNA: TGTGCCAGCAGTAACTTTGATTCACCCCTCCACTTT
J gene: TRBJ1-6
V gene: TRBV28
D gene: -
CDR3 length: 12

CDR3 protein: CASSLGYYDSEAFF
CDR3 DNA: TGTGCCAGCAGTTTAGGTTATTACGACTCTGAAGCTTTCTTT
J gene: TRBJ1-1
V gene: TRBV28
D gene: -
CDR3 length: 14

CDR3 protein: CASRGLAGGPYSTDTQYF
CDR3 DNA: TGTGCCAGCAGGGGACTAGCGGGGGGCCCCTATAGCACAGATACGCAGTATTTT
J gene: TRBJ2-3
V gene: TRBV11-2
D gene: TRBD2
CDR3 length: 18

CDR3 protein: CAISPTEGNEQFF
CDR3 DNA: TGTGCCATCAGCCCGACCGAAGGCAATGAGCAGTTCTTC
J gene: TRBJ2-1
V gene: TRBV10-3
D gene: -
CDR3 length: 13

CDR3 protein: CASSLGVNEQYF
CDR3 DNA: TGTGCCAGCAGCTTGGGGGTAAACGAGCAGTACTTC
J gene: TRBJ2-7
V gene: TRBV7-2
D gene: -
CDR3 length: 12